This T cell receptor (beta chain) was recorded in a study of CD8 T cells in Susac syndrome. The CDR3 runs to 14 residues. CDR1 and CDR2 from the germline V gene are DFQATT and SNEGSKA (reference sequence). Trimming cost V 6 bases and J 1 base; bases outside gene matches: 3. RNA was extracted with the RNeasy kit, and a quantity of roughly 0.5 to 1 ug was reverse transcribed using random hexamers. Via MiXCR, TCRdb re-called the immunoSEQ multiplex PCR reads, giving one row per CDR3 protein. There are under 95,000 distinct CDR3 sequences in the sample; just under 95% occur only once, and 0.3% lies in the top ten.

This TCR came from a human donor with Susac syndrome. This sequence joins TRBV20-1 and TRBJ2-2; 9 bases line up with TRBD1. Sample: CD4+ T cells from PBMCs. As DNA, the CDR3 is TGCAGTGCGCCGGGACAGGGGAACACCGGGGAGCTGTTTTTT. Its translation is CSAPGQGNTGELFF.